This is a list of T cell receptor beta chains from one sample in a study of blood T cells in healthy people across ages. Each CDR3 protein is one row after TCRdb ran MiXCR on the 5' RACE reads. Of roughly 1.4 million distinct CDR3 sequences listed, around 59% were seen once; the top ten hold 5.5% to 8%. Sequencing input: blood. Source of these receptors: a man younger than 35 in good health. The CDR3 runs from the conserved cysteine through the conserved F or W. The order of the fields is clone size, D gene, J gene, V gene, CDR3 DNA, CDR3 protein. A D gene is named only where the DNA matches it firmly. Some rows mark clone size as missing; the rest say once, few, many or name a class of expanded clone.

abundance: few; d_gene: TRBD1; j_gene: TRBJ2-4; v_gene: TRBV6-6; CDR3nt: TGTGCCAGCAGTTCCTCCCGACAGGGTAGCATTCAGTACTTC; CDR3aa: CASSSSRQGSIQYF
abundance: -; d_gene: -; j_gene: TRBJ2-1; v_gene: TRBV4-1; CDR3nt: TGCGCCAGCAGCCAGACCCCCTTTCTCGGCTCCTACAATGAGCAGTTCTTC; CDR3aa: CASSQTPFLGSYNEQFF
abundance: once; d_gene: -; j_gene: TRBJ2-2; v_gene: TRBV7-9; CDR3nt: TGTGCCAGCAGATCTCCCCCCGGGGAGCTGTTTTTT; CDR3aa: CASRSPPGELFF
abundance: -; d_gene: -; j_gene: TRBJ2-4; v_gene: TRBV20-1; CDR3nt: TGCAGTGCTAGAGTAGCCTGGGCAAGCTTAGCCAAAAACATTCAGTACTTC; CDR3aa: CSARVAWASLAKNIQYF
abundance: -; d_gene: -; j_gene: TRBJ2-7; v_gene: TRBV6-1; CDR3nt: TGTGCCAGCAGTGCGACAGTTGGTGGCTACGAGCAGTACTTC; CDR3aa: CASSATVGGYEQYF
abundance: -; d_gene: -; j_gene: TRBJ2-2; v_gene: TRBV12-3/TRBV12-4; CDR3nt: TGTGCCAGCAGTAGACCTGACAGGTTAAACACCGGGGAGCTGTTTTTT; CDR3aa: CASSRPDRLNTGELFF
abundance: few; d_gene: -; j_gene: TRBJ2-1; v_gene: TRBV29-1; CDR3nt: TGCAGCGTTGAGGGTTCCGGGGGTACCAAGTACAATGAGCAGTTCTTC; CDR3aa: CSVEGSGGTKYNEQFF
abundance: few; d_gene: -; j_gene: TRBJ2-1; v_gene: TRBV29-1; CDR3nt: TGCAGCGTTGAAGCAAGTGTGCCGGGTCAATGGAGCAATGAGCAGTTCTTC; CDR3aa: CSVEASVPGQWSNEQFF
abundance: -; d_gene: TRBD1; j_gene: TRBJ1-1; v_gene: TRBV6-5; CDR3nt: TGTGCCAGCAGTCCCCCCAGGGGGATCACTGAAGCTTTCTTT; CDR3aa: CASSPPRGITEAFF
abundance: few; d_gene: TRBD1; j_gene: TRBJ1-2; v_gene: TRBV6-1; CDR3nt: TGTGCCAGCAGGGGAGGACAGGCAAGCTATGGCTACACCTTC; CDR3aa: CASRGGQASYGYTF
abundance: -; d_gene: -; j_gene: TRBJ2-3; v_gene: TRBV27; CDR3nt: TGTGCCAGCAGCGCCTTCCGGCCGACGGGGGAAGACACAGATACGCAGTATTTT; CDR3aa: CASSAFRPTGEDTDTQYF
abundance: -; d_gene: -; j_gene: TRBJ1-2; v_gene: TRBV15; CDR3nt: TGTGCCACCAGCAGCCCCAGGGGCTATGGCTACACCTTC; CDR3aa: CATSSPRGYGYTF
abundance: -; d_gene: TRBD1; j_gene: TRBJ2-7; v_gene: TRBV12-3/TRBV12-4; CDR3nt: TGTGCCAGCAGGGAAGGGGACAGGGTCTACGAGCAGTACTTC; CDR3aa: CASREGDRVYEQYF
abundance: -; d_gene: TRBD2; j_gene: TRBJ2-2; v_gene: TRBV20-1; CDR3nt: TGCAGTGCTACACAGCTAGCGGGGACCGGGGAGCTGTTTTTT; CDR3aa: CSATQLAGTGELFF
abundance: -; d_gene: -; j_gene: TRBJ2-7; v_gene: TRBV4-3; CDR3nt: TGCGCCAGCAGCCAAGATTGGGGGCGGGGCGATACCTACGAGCAGTACTTC; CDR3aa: CASSQDWGRGDTYEQYF
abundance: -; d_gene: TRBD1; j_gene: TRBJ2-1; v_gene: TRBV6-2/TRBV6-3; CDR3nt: TGTGCCAGCACCCAGGGACAGGAGCAGTTCTTC; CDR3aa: CASTQGQEQFF
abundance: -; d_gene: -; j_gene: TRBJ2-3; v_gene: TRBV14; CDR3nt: TGTGCCAGCAGCCAGTTCCCACAGGGTGCCCAGTATTTT; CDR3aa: CASSQFPQGAQYF
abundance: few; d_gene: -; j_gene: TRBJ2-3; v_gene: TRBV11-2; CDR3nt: TGTGCCAGCAGCTATGAGAACCCTTACACAGATACGCAGTATTTT; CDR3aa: CASSYENPYTDTQYF
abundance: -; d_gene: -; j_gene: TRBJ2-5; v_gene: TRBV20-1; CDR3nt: TGCAGTGCTAGATTCGCCCGGGAGAGCGAGACCCAGTACTTC; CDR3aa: CSARFARESETQYF
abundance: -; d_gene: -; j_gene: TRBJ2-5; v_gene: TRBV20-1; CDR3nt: TGCAGTGCTAGGAGCGGGACAGACCTCCAAGAGACCCAGTACTTC; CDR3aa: CSARSGTDLQETQYF
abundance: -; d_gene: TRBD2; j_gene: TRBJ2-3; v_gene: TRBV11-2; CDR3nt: TGTGCCAGCAGCCCACCGACTAGCGGGGTCACAGATACGCAGTATTTT; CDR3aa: CASSPPTSGVTDTQYF
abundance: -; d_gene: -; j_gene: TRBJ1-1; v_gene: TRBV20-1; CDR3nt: TGCAGTGCTAGGGGCTGGTACACTGAAGCTTTCTTT; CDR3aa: CSARGWYTEAFF
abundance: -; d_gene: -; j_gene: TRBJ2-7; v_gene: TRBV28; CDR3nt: TGTGCCAGCAAATCCCAATACGAGCAGTACTTC; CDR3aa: CASKSQYEQYF
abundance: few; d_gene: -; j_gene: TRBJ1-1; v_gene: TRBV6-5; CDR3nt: TGTGCCAGCAGTTACTCCCCGGGAGGGTACACTGAAGCTTTCTTT; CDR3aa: CASSYSPGGYTEAFF
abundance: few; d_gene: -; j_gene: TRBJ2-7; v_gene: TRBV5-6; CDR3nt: TGTGCCAGCAGCTCCATCAACTCCTACGAGCAGTACTTC; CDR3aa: CASSSINSYEQYF
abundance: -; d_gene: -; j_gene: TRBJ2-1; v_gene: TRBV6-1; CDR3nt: TGTGCCAGCAGTGAATACGGGGCCTATGAGCAGTTCTTC; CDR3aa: CASSEYGAYEQFF
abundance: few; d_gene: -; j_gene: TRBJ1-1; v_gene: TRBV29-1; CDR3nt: TGCAGCGTGGGACACTTCATGAACACTGAAGCTTTCTTT; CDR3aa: CSVGHFMNTEAFF
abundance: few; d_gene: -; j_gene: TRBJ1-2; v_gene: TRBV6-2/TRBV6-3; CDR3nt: TGTGCCAGCAATGAGCTCCCGGGTGGCTACACCTTC; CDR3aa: CASNELPGGYTF
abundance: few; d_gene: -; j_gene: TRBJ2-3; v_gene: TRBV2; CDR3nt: TGTGCCAGACAGTCAGATACGCAGTATTTT; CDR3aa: CARQSDTQYF
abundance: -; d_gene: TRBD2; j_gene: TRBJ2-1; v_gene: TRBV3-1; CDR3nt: TGTGCCAGCAGCCAGATAGCGGGGGGCCGTTACAATGAGCAGTTCTTC; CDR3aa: CASSQIAGGRYNEQFF
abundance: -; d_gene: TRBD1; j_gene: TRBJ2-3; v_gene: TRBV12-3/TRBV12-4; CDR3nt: TGTGCCAGCAGGCCGGACGGACAGGGTTTGGAGGCAGATACGCAGTATTTT; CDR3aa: CASRPDGQGLEADTQYF
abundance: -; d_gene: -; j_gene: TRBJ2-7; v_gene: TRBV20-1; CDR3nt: TGCAGTGCTAGGTTGGTTTCCACCTGCGAGCAGTACTTC; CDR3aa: CSARLVSTCEQYF
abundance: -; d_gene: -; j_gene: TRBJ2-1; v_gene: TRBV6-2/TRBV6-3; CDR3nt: TGTGCCAGCCGCGAATCCACGGGCGGTGAGCAGTTCTTC; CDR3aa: CASRESTGGEQFF
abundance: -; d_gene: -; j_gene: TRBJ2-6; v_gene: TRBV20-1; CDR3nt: TGCAGTACTAGAGACCCCTCTGGGGCCAACGTCCTGACTTTC; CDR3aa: CSTRDPSGANVLTF
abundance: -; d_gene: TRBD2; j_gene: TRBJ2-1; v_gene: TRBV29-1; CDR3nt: TGCAGCGTTGAAGATTTCACCGGCGAGACTAGCGGGGCTTACAATGAGCAGTTCTTC; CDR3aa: CSVEDFTGETSGAYNEQFF
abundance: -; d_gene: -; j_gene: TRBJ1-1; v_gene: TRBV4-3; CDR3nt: TGCGCCAGCAGCCACGGACAGTTTGAAGCTTTCTTT; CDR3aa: CASSHGQFEAFF
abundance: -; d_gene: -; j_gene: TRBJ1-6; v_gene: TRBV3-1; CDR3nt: TGTGCCAGCACCTTAGGGAGGGGAAGAAGAAACAGAAATTCACCCCTCCACTTT; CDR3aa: CASTLGRGRRNRNSPLHF
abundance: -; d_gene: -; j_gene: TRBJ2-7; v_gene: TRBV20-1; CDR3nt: TGCAGTGCTAACGGGACATCATACGAGCAGTACTTC; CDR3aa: CSANGTSYEQYF
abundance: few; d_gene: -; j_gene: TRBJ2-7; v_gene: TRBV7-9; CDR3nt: TGTGCCAGCAGCCCGCGGTCTAACTCCTACGAGCAGTACTTC; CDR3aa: CASSPRSNSYEQYF
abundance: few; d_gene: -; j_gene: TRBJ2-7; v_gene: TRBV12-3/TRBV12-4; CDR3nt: TGTGCCAGCAGCAAACCCCTAGCGCCCAGCTCCTACGAGCAGTACTTC; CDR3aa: CASSKPLAPSSYEQYF
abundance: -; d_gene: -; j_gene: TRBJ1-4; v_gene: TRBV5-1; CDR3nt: TGCGCCAGCAGCGCTCAGCTGTTGAGCGGAAAAAAACTGTTTTTT; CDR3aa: CASSAQLLSGKKLFF
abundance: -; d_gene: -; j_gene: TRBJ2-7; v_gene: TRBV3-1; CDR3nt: TGTGCCAGCAGCCAAGGCAGGGCTTGGACCTACGAGCAGTACTTC; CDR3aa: CASSQGRAWTYEQYF
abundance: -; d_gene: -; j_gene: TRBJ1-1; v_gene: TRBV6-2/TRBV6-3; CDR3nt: TGTGCCAGCAGTCGGACGCACTCTGAAGCTTTCTTT; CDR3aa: CASSRTHSEAFF
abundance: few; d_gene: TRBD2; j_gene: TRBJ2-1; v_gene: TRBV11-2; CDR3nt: TGTGCCAGCACCTTTCTAGCGGGAGGGCCTCTATCCTATGAGCAGTTCTTC; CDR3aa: CASTFLAGGPLSYEQFF
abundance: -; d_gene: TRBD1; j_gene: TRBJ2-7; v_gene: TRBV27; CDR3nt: TGTGCCAGCAGTTTACGACAGGGTTCCTGGAACGAGCAGTACTTC; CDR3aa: CASSLRQGSWNEQYF
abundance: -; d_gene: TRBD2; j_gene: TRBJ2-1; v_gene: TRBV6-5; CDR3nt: TGTGCCAGCAGTAAAGGGACTAGTTTCAATGAGCAGTTCTTC; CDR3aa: CASSKGTSFNEQFF
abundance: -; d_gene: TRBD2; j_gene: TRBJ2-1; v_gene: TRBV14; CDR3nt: TGTGCCAGCAGCCAAGCCCTCGCGGGAGTTCTCAATGAGCAGTTCTTC; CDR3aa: CASSQALAGVLNEQFF
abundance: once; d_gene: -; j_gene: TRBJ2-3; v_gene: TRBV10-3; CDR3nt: TGTGCCATCAGTGAGGATACGAGGTTTGGGGACACAGATACGCAGTATTTT; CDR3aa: CAISEDTRFGDTDTQYF
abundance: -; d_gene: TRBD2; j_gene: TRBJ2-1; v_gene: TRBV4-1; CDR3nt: TGCGCCAGCAGCCAAGGGGCGGCTAGCGGTCGTGAGCAGTTCTTC; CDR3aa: CASSQGAASGREQFF
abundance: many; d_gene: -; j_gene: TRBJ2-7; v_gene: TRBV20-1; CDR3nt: TGCAGTGCTAGAGCGGGCCTCCCCAATAGCGGCTACGAGCAGTACTTC; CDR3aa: CSARAGLPNSGYEQYF
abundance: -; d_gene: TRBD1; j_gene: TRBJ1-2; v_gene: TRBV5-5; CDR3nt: TGTGCCAGCAGCTTGGCTCTCAGTCACAGGGGCTATGGCTACACCTTC; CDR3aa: CASSLALSHRGYGYTF
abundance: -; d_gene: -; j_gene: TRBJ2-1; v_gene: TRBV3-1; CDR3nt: TGTGCCAGCAGCCAAGCTGGGGCCTACAGGGTAGGTGAGTTCTTC; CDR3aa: CASSQAGAYRVGEFF